This T cell receptor beta chain is drawn from a study of blood T cell repertoires in COVID-19. This clone has only one observation. The CDR3 runs 17 residues. CDR1 is SNHLY and CDR2 is FYNNEI in the germline V gene. V trimming: 6 bases; J trimming: 0 bases; junction bases outside the gene matches: 5. The repertoire was sequenced with immunoSEQ multiplex PCR; TCRdb's copy has only in-frame clones and lacks some. The table has 190,000 or so clones, 75% to 90% seen once. The chain has TRBV2 and TRBJ2-7; 16 bases fit TRBD2. This clonotype originated in a man aged 35 to 55 who had recovered from COVID-19. The sequenced sample consisted of PBMCs or T cells enriched from blood (not recorded which). DNA for the CDR3: TGTGCCAGCAGCAAGGGACTAGCGGGAGGGAGCTCCTACGAGCAGTACTTC. Its translation is CASSKGLAGGSSYEQYF.